This is a list of T cell receptor beta chains from one sample in a study of blood T cell repertoires in COVID-19. Assay: immunoSEQ multiplex PCR; the TCRdb copy retains only in-frame clones and omits some. The sample holds 160,000 or so clones, 86% seen once. Sequenced sample: peripheral blood. The receptor source for this set is a woman aged 70-85 years with acute or convalescent COVID-19. Both conserved end residues are part of each CDR3. D genes are given only for firm matches. Some rows have no size entry. The others give once, few or many, or a class for an expanded clone.

-	once	TRBV6-2/TRBV6-3	TRBJ1-5	TGTGCCAGCAGTTACTTCGGTGGGCAGGGGCACAATCAGCCCCAGCATTTT	CASSYFGGQGHNQPQHF
-	-	TRBV5-5	TRBJ1-6	TGTGCCAGCAGCTTGGTTAGCAGGGGTTCACCCCTCCACTTT	CASSLVSRGSPLHF
-	-	TRBV6-2/TRBV6-3	TRBJ1-1	TGTGCCAGCAGTTACAGGGGGGGAACTGAAGCTTTCTTT	CASSYRGGTEAFF
-	-	TRBV19	TRBJ1-2	TGTGCCAGTAGTATCGGGCCCGGCGGGGTCTATGGCTACACCTTC	CASSIGPGGVYGYTF
-	-	TRBV28	TRBJ2-3	TGTGCCAGTCGAGGAGCAGGGATAACCCTCACAGATACGCAGTATTTT	CASRGAGITLTDTQYF
TRBD1	-	TRBV6-6	TRBJ1-3	TGTGCCAGCAGTTCCGGACAGGGGGTAGACACCATATATTTT	CASSSGQGVDTIYF
-	-	TRBV5-6	TRBJ1-2	TGTGCCAGCAGCTTGGGCAGGGGCGGCAACTATGGCTACACCTTC	CASSLGRGGNYGYTF
TRBD1	-	TRBV19	TRBJ1-4	TGTGCCAGTAGTCCGAGGGACAGCTACATTTCAGAAAAACTGTTTTTT	CASSPRDSYISEKLFF
-	-	TRBV10-3	TRBJ1-5	TGTGCCATCAGGGGGGGGGCTAATCAGCCCCAGCATTTT	CAIRGGANQPQHF
-	-	TRBV19	TRBJ2-7	TGTGCCAGTAGTATAGGGTGGCAGGGTCATGCCTACGAGCAGTACTTC	CASSIGWQGHAYEQYF
-	-	TRBV18	TRBJ2-2	TGTGCCAGCTCACCACCCAGGGTGGCCGGGGAGCTGTTTTTT	CASSPPRVAGELFF
-	-	TRBV4-1	TRBJ2-3	TGCGCCAGCAGCCAAGATGGGCGGGCCACGCAGTATTTT	CASSQDGRATQYF
TRBD1	-	TRBV2	TRBJ2-2	TGTGCCAGCAGTTTGACAGGGGGCGACACCGGGGAGCTGTTTTTT	CASSLTGGDTGELFF
TRBD1	-	TRBV5-5	TRBJ1-2	TGTGCCAGCAGCTTGTATGGGACAGGCGTTGGCTACACCTTC	CASSLYGTGVGYTF
-	-	TRBV19	TRBJ1-4	TGTGCCAGTAGTAGGCAACCGCGGGGAACTAATGAAAAACTGTTTTTT	CASSRQPRGTNEKLFF
TRBD1	-	TRBV5-1	TRBJ1-2	TGCGCCAGCAGCTTGGGGGCGCTGGGACAGGCGAACTATGGCTACACCTTC	CASSLGALGQANYGYTF
-	-	TRBV12-3/TRBV12-4	TRBJ1-2	TGTGCCAGCAGCCCCGGGGGGGGCTATGGCTACACCTTC	CASSPGGGYGYTF
-	-	TRBV29-1	TRBJ1-1	TGCAGCGGGGGGGACTCCGCGAACACTGAAGCTTTCTTT	CSGGDSANTEAFF
-	few	TRBV10-1	TRBJ2-7	TGCGCCAGGACTGGGACACATTACTCCTACGAGCAGTACTTC	CARTGTHYSYEQYF
TRBD1	-	TRBV7-8	TRBJ1-2	TGTGCCAGCAGCTCGCCTTTGGGACAGGGCTATGGCTACACCTTC	CASSSPLGQGYGYTF
TRBD1	-	TRBV28	TRBJ1-2	TGTGCCAGCAGCTGGGACAGGGGGCAAGGTGGCTACACCTTC	CASSWDRGQGGYTF
-	-	TRBV3-1/TRBV3-2	TRBJ1-2	TGTGCCAGCAGGGTAGGGGCCGGCTATGGCTACACCTTC	CASRVGAGYGYTF
-	-	TRBV7-2	TRBJ1-3	TGTGCCAGCAGCCACGCCAGGGCTGGAAACACCATATATTTT	CASSHARAGNTIYF
-	-	TRBV29-1	TRBJ2-4	TGCAGCGTTCCCCTACAGGGGGGGAACATTCAGTACTTC	CSVPLQGGNIQYF
-	-	TRBV29-1	TRBJ1-1	TGCAGCGTAATTCACAGGGACACTGAAGCTTTCTTT	CSVIHRDTEAFF
-	-	TRBV6-5	TRBJ2-1	TGTGCCAGCAGTCGGGGGAATTCCTACAATGAGCAGTTCTTC	CASSRGNSYNEQFF
-	-	TRBV5-6	TRBJ1-2	TGTGCCAGCAGCTTGTGGATCGTAGCCTATGGCTACACCTTC	CASSLWIVAYGYTF
TRBD2	-	TRBV5-5	TRBJ2-5	TGTGCCAGCAGCAAAAGGCTAGCGGGGGGTCCCCAAGAGACCCAGTACTTC	CASSKRLAGGPQETQYF
-	once	TRBV5-6	TRBJ1-1	TGTGCCAGCAGCTTGCTCTCCAGGGAGGTAGCTTTCTTT	CASSLLSREVAFF
TRBD1	-	TRBV5-1	TRBJ1-2	TGCGCCAGCGGGGGACAGGGCTCTAACTATGGCTACACCTTC	CASGGQGSNYGYTF
TRBD1	few	TRBV7-2	TRBJ1-4	TGTGCCAGCAGCACCGGGACAGGGATGAGTGAAAAACTGTTTTTT	CASSTGTGMSEKLFF
-	-	TRBV6-5	TRBJ2-3	TGTGCCAGCAGCGAGCTACAGGGAGGCACAGATACGCAGTATTTT	CASSELQGGTDTQYF
-	-	TRBV10-3	TRBJ1-2	TGTGCCATCAGTGATGGCGGGGGCAGAGGGAACTATGGCTACACCTTC	CAISDGGGRGNYGYTF
-	-	TRBV30	TRBJ1-2	TGTGCCTGGAGTGTAACCCCCAACAGGGCGCCCTATGGCTACACCTTC	CAWSVTPNRAPYGYTF
-	few	TRBV7-9	TRBJ2-2	TGTGCCGAAATAGCCTCCGGGGAGCTGTTTTTT	CAEIASGELFF
-	-	TRBV4-3	TRBJ1-6	TGCGCCAGCAGCCAAGACGGGCAGGGCTTTAATTCACCCCTCCACTTT	CASSQDGQGFNSPLHF
TRBD1	-	TRBV27	TRBJ1-5	TGTGCCAGCAGTCCCCGGACAGGGACCAATCAGCCCCAGCATTTT	CASSPRTGTNQPQHF
-	-	TRBV10-1	TRBJ2-5	TGCGCCAGCAGTGATTCGGCACAGGGAGGGTGGGAGACCCAGTACTTC	CASSDSAQGGWETQYF
-	few	TRBV29-1	TRBJ1-2	TGCAGCGTTGCCGTTGTAGGACTCCCAGTATTC	CSVAVVGLPVF
TRBD2	-	TRBV6-2/TRBV6-3	TRBJ2-5	TGTGCCAGCAGTGCCGGGGGGGCGGGAACCCCCCAAGAGACCCAGTACTTC	CASSAGGAGTPQETQYF
TRBD2	-	TRBV24-1	TRBJ2-1	TGTGCCACAAGTGGGGGGGAGCATGAGCAGTTCTTC	CATSGGEHEQFF
TRBD2	-	TRBV3-1/TRBV3-2	TRBJ2-2	TGTGCCAGCAGCCAAGGCAGCGGGAGGGTAGCCGGGGAGCTGTTTTTT	CASSQGSGRVAGELFF
-	-	TRBV6-6	TRBJ2-7	TGTGCCAGCAAGGGGGAGGGGACTGACTACGAGCAGTACTTC	CASKGEGTDYEQYF
-	-	TRBV29-1	TRBJ1-2	TGCAGCGTTGAATCGGCAGGGAATAACTATGGCTACACCTTC	CSVESAGNNYGYTF
TRBD2	-	TRBV4-2	TRBJ2-1	TGTGCCAGCACCTCAGGGGCGGGGGGCCTTGAGGAGCAGTTCTTC	CASTSGAGGLEEQFF
-	-	TRBV20-1	TRBJ1-1	TGCAGTGTAGGGCAGGGGCGCCGAGCTTTCTTT	CSVGQGRRAFF
-	-	TRBV5-1	TRBJ1-1	TGCGCCAGCAGCAGGGGGAGGGTTGGGGAAACTGAAGCTTTCTTT	CASSRGRVGETEAFF
TRBD2	-	TRBV15	TRBJ2-3	TGTGCCACCAGCAGGAGCGGGGGGTTTTCAGATACGCAGTATTTT	CATSRSGGFSDTQYF